These T cell receptor beta chains were read from a single sample in a study of T cell responses to AZD1222 COVID-19 vaccine. Using immunoSEQ multiplex PCR, the repertoire was profiled, and TCRdb retains in-frame clones only, with some absent. This sample has 90,000 to 100,000 clones, with 65% to 85% found just once. This sample comprised peripheral blood, obtained 28 days after the second AZD1222 dose. These receptors came from an adult who received the AZD1222 COVID-19 vaccine. Both conserved end residues are part of each CDR3. Rows give clone size only sometimes, using once, few, many, or a class for an expanded clone.

cdr3_aa: CASSPGQGAFQETQYF; v_call: TRBV5-1; clone_size: .
cdr3_aa: CASRWAQENTGELFF; v_call: TRBV5-1; clone_size: .
cdr3_aa: CASSAGLAGGADTQYF; v_call: TRBV9; clone_size: .
cdr3_aa: CASSYRTSGTYYEQYF; v_call: TRBV6-5; clone_size: .
cdr3_aa: CATSDLQAGGIDEQFF; v_call: TRBV24-1; clone_size: once
cdr3_aa: CASSIMRQGSYGYTF; v_call: TRBV27; clone_size: .
cdr3_aa: CASTLHTSYEQYF; v_call: TRBV12-3/TRBV12-4; clone_size: .
cdr3_aa: CASSGISTGGLHEQFF; v_call: TRBV9; clone_size: .
cdr3_aa: CASSYRSNSNQPQHF; v_call: TRBV18; clone_size: .
cdr3_aa: CASSLEYYNEQFF; v_call: TRBV7-2; clone_size: .
cdr3_aa: CASSLDGNEQFF; v_call: TRBV13; clone_size: .
cdr3_aa: CSVNKGTTQYF; v_call: TRBV20-1; clone_size: .
cdr3_aa: CAISKETGGAVSTEAFF; v_call: TRBV10-3; clone_size: .
cdr3_aa: CSATDTYPGQFF; v_call: TRBV29-1; clone_size: .
cdr3_aa: CASRHSGSYEQYF; v_call: TRBV19; clone_size: .
cdr3_aa: CASSLISSYNEQFF; v_call: TRBV7-2; clone_size: .
cdr3_aa: CASSPRRREGNSPLHF; v_call: TRBV18; clone_size: .
cdr3_aa: CASSSQGGAEAFF; v_call: TRBV19; clone_size: .
cdr3_aa: CATSQRGANYGYTF; v_call: TRBV24-1; clone_size: .
cdr3_aa: CASSYGQGSTDTQYF; v_call: TRBV5-4; clone_size: .
cdr3_aa: CASSTDRHTLHF; v_call: TRBV7-2; clone_size: .
cdr3_aa: CASSFGTEEKQDYGYTF; v_call: TRBV5-1; clone_size: .